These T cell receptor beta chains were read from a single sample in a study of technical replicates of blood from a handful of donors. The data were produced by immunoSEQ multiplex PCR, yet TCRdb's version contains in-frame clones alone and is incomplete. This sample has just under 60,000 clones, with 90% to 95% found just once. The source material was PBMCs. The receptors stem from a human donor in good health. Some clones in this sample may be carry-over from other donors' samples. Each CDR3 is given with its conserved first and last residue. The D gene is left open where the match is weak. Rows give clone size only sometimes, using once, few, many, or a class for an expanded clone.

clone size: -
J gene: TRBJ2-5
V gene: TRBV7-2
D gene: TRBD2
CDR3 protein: CASSLVSGGKGSRETQYF
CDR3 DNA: TGTGCCAGCAGCTTAGTCTCGGGGGGGAAGGGAAGTCGGGAGACCCAGTACTTC

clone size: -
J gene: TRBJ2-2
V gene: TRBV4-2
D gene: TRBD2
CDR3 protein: CASELAGGPVGELFF
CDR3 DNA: TGTGCCAGCGAGCTAGCGGGAGGGCCCGTCGGGGAGCTGTTTTTT

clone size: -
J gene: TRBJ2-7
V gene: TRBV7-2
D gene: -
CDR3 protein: CASSGDWNYEQYF
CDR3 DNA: TGTGCCAGCAGCGGTGACTGGAACTACGAGCAGTACTTC

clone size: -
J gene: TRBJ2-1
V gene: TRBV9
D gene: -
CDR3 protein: CASSDRTGMDEQFF
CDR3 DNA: TGTGCCAGCAGCGATAGGACGGGGATGGATGAGCAGTTCTTC

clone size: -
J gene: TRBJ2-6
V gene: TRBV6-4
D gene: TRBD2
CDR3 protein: CASSDGLAGISGANVLTF
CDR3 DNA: TGTGCCAGCAGTGATGGACTAGCGGGAATCTCTGGGGCCAACGTCCTGACTTTC

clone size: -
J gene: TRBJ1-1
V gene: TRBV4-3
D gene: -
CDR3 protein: CASSQDKGLGTEAFF
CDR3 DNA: TGCGCCAGCAGCCAAGATAAGGGGCTGGGCACTGAAGCTTTCTTT

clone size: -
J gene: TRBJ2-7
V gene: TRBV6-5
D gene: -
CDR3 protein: CASSLRSGSSEQYF
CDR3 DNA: TGTGCCAGCAGCCTGAGGTCGGGTTCGTCCGAGCAGTACTTC

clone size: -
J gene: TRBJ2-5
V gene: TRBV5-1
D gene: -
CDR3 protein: CASSLGQAQETQYF
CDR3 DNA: TGCGCCAGCAGCTTGGGTCAGGCGCAAGAGACCCAGTACTTC

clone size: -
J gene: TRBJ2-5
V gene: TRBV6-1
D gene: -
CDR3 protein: CASSEAASSVETQYF
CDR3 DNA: TGTGCCAGCAGTGAAGCAGCTAGTTCCGTTGAGACCCAGTACTTC

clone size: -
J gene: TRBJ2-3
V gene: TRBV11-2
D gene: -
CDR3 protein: CASSPYTDTQYF
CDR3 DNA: TGTGCCAGCAGCCCGTACACAGATACGCAGTATTTT

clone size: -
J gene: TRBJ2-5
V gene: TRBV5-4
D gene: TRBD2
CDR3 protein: CASSRSGGAADQYF
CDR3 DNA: TGTGCCAGCAGCCGTAGCGGGGGGGCCGCGGACCAGTACTTC

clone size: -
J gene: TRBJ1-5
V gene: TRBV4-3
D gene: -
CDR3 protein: CASSQQTTNQPQHF
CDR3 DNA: TGCGCCAGCAGCCAACAGACAACAAATCAGCCCCAGCATTTT

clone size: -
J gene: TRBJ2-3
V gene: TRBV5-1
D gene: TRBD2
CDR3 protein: CASSSGLAGGQDTQYF
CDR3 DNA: TGCGCCAGCAGCTCGGGACTAGCGGGGGGACAAGATACGCAGTATTTT

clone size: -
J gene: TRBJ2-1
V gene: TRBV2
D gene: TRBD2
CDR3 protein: CASSAGLAGVDEQFF
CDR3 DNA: TGTGCCAGCAGCGCGGGACTAGCGGGAGTCGATGAGCAGTTCTTC

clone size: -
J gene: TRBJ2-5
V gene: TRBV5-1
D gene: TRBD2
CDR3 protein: CASGISGGLEETQYF
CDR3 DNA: TGCGCCAGCGGAATTAGCGGGGGCCTCGAAGAGACCCAGTACTTC

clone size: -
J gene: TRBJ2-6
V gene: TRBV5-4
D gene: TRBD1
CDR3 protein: CASSPKQGADGANVLTF
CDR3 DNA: TGTGCCAGCAGCCCCAAACAGGGGGCGGATGGGGCCAACGTCCTGACTTTC

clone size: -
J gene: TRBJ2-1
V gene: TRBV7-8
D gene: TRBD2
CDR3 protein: CASSFLIEAGVNEQFF
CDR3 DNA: TGTGCCAGCAGCTTCCTAATAGAAGCGGGAGTTAATGAGCAGTTCTTC

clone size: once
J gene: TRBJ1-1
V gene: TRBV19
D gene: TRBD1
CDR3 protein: CASTLTGVTEAFF
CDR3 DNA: TGTGCCAGTACATTAACAGGGGTCACTGAAGCTTTCTTT

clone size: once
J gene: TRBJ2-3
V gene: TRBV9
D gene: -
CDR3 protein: CASSVIADTQYF
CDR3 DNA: TGTGCCAGCAGCGTTATCGCAGATACGCAGTATTTT

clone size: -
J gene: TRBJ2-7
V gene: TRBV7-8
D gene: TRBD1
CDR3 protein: CASSGGQGASYEQYF
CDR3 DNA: TGTGCCAGCAGCGGGGGACAGGGGGCGTCCTACGAGCAGTACTTC

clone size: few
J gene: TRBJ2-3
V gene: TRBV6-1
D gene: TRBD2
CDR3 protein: CASRAGTSGTDTQYF
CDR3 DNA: TGTGCCAGCAGAGCCGGGACTAGCGGCACAGATACGCAGTATTTT

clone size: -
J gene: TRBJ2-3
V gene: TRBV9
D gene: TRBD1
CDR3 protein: CASSARTGNTDTQYF
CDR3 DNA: TGTGCCAGCAGCGCCCGGACAGGGAACACAGATACGCAGTATTTT

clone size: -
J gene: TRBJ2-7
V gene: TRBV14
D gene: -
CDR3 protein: CASSQDGGYEQYF
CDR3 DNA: TGTGCCAGCAGCCAAGATGGCGGCTACGAGCAGTACTTC

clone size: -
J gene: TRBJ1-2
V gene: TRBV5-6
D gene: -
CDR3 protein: CASSFVGVNYGYTF
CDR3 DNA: TGTGCCAGCAGCTTTGTAGGGGTGAACTATGGCTACACCTTC

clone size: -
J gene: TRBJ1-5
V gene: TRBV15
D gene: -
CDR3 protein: CATSRDQGNNQPQHF
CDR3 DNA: TGTGCCACCAGCAGAGATCAGGGGAACAATCAGCCCCAGCATTTT

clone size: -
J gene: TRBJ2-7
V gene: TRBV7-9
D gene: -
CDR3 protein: CASSLAAYEQYF
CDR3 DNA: TGTGCCAGCTCCTTGGCGGCCTACGAGCAGTACTTC

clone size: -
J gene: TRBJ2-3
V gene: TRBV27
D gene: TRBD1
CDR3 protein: CASSARDRDPNTQYF
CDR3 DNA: TGTGCCAGCAGTGCCCGGGACAGGGATCCAAATACGCAGTATTTT

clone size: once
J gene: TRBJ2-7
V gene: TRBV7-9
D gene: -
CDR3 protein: CASSSGSDSYEQYF
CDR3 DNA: TGTGCCAGCAGCTCGGGATCGGATTCCTACGAGCAGTACTTC

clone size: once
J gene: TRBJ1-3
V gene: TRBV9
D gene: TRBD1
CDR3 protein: CASSGIERQGSSGNTIYF
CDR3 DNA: TGTGCCAGCAGCGGAATTGAGAGACAGGGGTCCTCTGGAAACACCATATATTTT

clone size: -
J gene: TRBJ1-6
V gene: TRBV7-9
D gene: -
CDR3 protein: CASSSGLIEGYNSPLHF
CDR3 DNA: TGTGCCAGCAGCTCCGGACTTATAGAAGGGTATAATTCACCCCTCCACTTT

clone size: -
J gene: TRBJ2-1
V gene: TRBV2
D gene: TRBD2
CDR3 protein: CASTRLAGAYNEQFF
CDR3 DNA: TGTGCCAGCACCCGGCTAGCGGGGGCCTACAATGAGCAGTTCTTC

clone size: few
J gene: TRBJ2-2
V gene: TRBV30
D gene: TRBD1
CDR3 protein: CAWSDGTANTGELFF
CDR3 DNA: TGTGCCTGGAGCGATGGGACAGCGAACACCGGGGAGCTGTTTTTT

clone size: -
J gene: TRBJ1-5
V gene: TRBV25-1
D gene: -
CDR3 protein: CASSATGSGYNQPQHF
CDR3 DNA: TGTGCCAGCAGTGCAACAGGGTCGGGCTACAATCAGCCCCAGCATTTT

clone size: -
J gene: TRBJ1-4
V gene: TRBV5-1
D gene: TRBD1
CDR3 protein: CASGRTGVEKLFF
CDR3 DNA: TGCGCCAGCGGAAGGACAGGGGTTGAAAAACTGTTTTTT

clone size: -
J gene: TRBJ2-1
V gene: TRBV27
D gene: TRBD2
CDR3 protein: CASSISGSYNEQFF
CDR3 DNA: TGTGCCAGCAGCATTAGCGGGAGCTACAATGAGCAGTTCTTC

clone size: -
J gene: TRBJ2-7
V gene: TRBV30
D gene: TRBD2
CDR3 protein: CAWKFKAGGPYEQYF
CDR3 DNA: TGTGCCTGGAAGTTTAAAGCGGGAGGACCCTACGAGCAGTACTTC

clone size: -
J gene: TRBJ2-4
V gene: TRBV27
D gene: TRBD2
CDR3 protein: CASSWTSGGAGGGNIQYF
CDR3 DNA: TGTGCCAGCAGTTGGACTAGCGGGGGGGCTGGAGGCGGGAACATTCAGTACTTC

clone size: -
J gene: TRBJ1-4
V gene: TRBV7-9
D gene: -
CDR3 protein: CASSAGRGANEKLFF
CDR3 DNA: TGTGCCAGCAGCGCAGGGAGGGGGGCTAATGAAAAACTGTTTTTT

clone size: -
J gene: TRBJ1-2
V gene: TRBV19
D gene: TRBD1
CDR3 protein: CASSIQGQGGNYGYTF
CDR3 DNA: TGTGCCAGTAGTATTCAGGGACAGGGGGGAAACTATGGCTACACCTTC

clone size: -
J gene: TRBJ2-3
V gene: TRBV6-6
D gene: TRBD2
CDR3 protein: CASRPGDSGSTDTQYF
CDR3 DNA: TGTGCCAGCAGGCCAGGTGATAGCGGGAGCACAGATACGCAGTATTTT

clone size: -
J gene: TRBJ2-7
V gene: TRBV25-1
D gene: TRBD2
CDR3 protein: CASSVTGGESSEQYF
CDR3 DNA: TGTGCCAGCAGTGTTACGGGGGGGGAGTCCTCCGAGCAGTACTTC

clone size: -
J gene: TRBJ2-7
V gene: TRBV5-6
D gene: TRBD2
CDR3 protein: CASSLGLAGGREQYF
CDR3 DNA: TGTGCCAGCAGCTTGGGCCTAGCGGGGGGTCGGGAGCAGTACTTC

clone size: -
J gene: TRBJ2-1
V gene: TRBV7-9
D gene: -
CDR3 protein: CASSLGEYNEQFF
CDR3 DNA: TGTGCCAGCAGCTTGGGAGAGTACAATGAGCAGTTCTTC

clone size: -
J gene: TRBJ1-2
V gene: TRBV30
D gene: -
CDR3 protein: CAWDRSMVGYTF
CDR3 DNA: TGTGCCTGGGACAGGTCGATGGTTGGCTACACCTTC

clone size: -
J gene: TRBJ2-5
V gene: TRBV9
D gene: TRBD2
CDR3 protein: CASSMTSWGQETQYF
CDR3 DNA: TGTGCCAGCAGCATGACTAGCTGGGGCCAAGAGACCCAGTACTTC

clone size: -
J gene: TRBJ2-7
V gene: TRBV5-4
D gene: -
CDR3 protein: CASSRGAEAAYEQYF
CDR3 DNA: TGTGCCAGCAGCCGGGGGGCGGAGGCCGCCTACGAGCAGTACTTC

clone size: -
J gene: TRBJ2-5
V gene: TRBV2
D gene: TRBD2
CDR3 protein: CASSEERLAGQETQYF
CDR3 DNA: TGTGCCAGCAGTGAGGAGAGACTAGCGGGGCAAGAGACCCAGTACTTC

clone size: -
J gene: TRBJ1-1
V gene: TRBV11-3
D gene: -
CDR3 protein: CASSFSTDVNTEAFF
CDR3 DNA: TGTGCCAGCAGCTTCTCGACAGACGTGAACACTGAAGCTTTCTTT

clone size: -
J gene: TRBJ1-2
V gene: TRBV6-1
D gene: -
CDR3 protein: CASSGPKRDGYTF
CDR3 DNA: TGTGCCAGCAGTGGACCCAAACGGGATGGCTACACCTTC

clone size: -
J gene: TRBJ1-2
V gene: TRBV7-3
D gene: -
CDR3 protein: CASSLQPGVGYTF
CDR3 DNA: TGTGCCAGCAGCTTACAACCCGGGGTCGGCTACACCTTC

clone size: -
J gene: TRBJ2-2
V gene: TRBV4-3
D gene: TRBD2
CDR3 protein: CASSQAGVLAASNTGELFF
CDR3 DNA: TGCGCCAGCAGCCAAGCAGGGGTACTAGCGGCTTCGAACACCGGGGAGCTGTTTTTT

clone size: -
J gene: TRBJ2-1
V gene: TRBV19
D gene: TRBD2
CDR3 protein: CASTGGGPGQFF
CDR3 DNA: TGTGCCAGTACGGGGGGAGGGCCTGGGCAGTTCTTC

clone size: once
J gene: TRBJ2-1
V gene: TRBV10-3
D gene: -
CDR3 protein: CAISEEGRVSGYNEQFF
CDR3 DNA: TGTGCCATCAGTGAGGAAGGTAGGGTGTCAGGGTACAATGAGCAGTTCTTC

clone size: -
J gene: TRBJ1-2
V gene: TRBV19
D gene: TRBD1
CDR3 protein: CASRSTGGGYGYTF
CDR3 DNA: TGTGCCAGTAGATCGACAGGGGGAGGTTATGGCTACACCTTC

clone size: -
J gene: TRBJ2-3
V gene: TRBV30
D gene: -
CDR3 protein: CAWSPLTDTQYF
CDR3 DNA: TGTGCCTGGAGTCCCCTCACAGATACGCAGTATTTT

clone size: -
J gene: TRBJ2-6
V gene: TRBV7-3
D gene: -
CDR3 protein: CASSELTGANVLTF
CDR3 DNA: TGTGCCAGCAGCGAGTTGACTGGGGCCAACGTCCTGACTTTC

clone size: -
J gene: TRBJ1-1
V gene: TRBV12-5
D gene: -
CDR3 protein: CASGLGGRTYSVFF
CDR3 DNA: TGTGCTAGTGGTTTAGGAGGACGGACCTATTCGGTTTTCTTT

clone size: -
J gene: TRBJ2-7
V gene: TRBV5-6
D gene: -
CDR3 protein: CASRLIGEQPYEQYF
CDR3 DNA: TGTGCCAGCCGCCTGATAGGAGAGCAACCCTACGAGCAGTACTTC

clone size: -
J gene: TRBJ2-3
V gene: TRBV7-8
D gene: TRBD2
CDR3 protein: CASSIAGGTDTQYF
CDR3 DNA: TGTGCCAGCAGTATAGCGGGGGGCACAGATACGCAGTATTTT

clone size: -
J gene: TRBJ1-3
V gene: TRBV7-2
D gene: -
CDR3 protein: CASSTPSRNTIYF
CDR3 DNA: TGTGCCAGCAGCACCCCTTCTAGAAACACCATATATTTT